The rows below give T cell receptor beta chains drawn from one sample of a study of cytomegalovirus exposure and HLA in healthy donors. The assay was immunoSEQ multiplex PCR, and TCRdb's table has in-frame clones only and misses some. The sample includes about 130,000 clones. Material for sequencing was PBMCs. These receptors came from a man aged 18 to 35 in good health and CMV-seronegative. The CDR3 runs from the conserved cysteine through the conserved F or W. The D gene is left open where the match is weak. Not every row has a clone size; where given, it reads once, few, many or a size class.

d_call j_call v_call clone_size cdr3_nt cdr3_aa
TRBD1 TRBJ2-2 TRBV7-9 NA TGTGCCAGCAGCTCTCCGGGACAGGGTATGGGCGGGGAGCTGTTTTTT CASSSPGQGMGGELFF
NA TRBJ2-2 TRBV29-1 NA TGCAGCGTTCAATGGGTCAGCGACCCCGGGGAGCTGTTTTTT CSVQWVSDPGELFF
NA TRBJ2-1 TRBV10-3 NA TGTGCCATCAACGGGAATGGCTCCTACAATGAGCAGTTCTTC CAINGNGSYNEQFF
TRBD2 TRBJ2-1 TRBV6-4 medium-sized TGTGCCAGCAGCCCGACTAGCGGGTCCTACAATGAGCAGTTCTTC CASSPTSGSYNEQFF
NA TRBJ1-1 TRBV5-4 NA TGTGCCAGCAGCTTTAGCGTTGGGTACACTGAAGCTTTCTTT CASSFSVGYTEAFF
NA TRBJ1-2 TRBV2 NA TGTGCCAGCAGTGATCTCAAAGGCAACAGTTATGGCTACACCTTC CASSDLKGNSYGYTF
TRBD1 TRBJ2-7 TRBV2 NA TGTGCCAGCAGTTCGGACAGGGGGGGCGAGCAGTACTTC CASSSDRGGEQYF
TRBD1 TRBJ2-7 TRBV4-1 NA TGCGCCAGCAGCCAAGACCCGGGGACAGGGGGCAACGAGCAGTACTTC CASSQDPGTGGNEQYF
NA TRBJ2-4 TRBV10-2 NA TGCGCCAGCAGTGAGGGGCTCGGGAGTATCAAAAACATTCAGTACTTC CASSEGLGSIKNIQYF
TRBD1 TRBJ2-3 TRBV27 NA TGTGCCAGCAGTTTCATAGGGGACAGGGGTGCAGATACGCAGTATTTT CASSFIGDRGADTQYF
NA TRBJ2-7 TRBV30 NA TGTGCCTGGAGTGTACAGAGTACCTACGAGCAGTACTTC CAWSVQSTYEQYF
NA TRBJ1-2 TRBV29-1 NA TGCAGCGTTGAAAGCAGGGCCAAAACCGACTATGGCTACACCTTC CSVESRAKTDYGYTF
TRBD1 TRBJ2-7 TRBV2 NA TGTGCCAGTTCCCGGGGTGGACAGGGGGAGCAGTACTTC CASSRGGQGEQYF
NA TRBJ1-1 TRBV6-5 NA TGTGCCAGCAGTTTACTCGGGGGGAGCACTGAAGCTTTCTTT CASSLLGGSTEAFF
TRBD1 TRBJ1-6 TRBV7-9 NA TGTGCCAGCAGCCCGACAGGGCAGGAGACACCCCTCCACTTT CASSPTGQETPLHF
NA TRBJ2-1 TRBV19 NA TGTGCCAGTAGTATAGTGGGGGGGCGGCGGTCCTACAATGAGCAGTTCTTC CASSIVGGRRSYNEQFF
TRBD1 TRBJ1-2 TRBV5-1 NA TGCGCCAGCAGTTTCGTGGGACAGGGGGTCTATGGCTACACCTTC CASSFVGQGVYGYTF
NA TRBJ2-2 TRBV5-1 NA TGCGCCAGCAGCACCTTTAGTCAGACAATGAACACCGGGGAGCTGTTTTTT CASSTFSQTMNTGELFF
NA TRBJ2-3 TRBV15 NA TGTGCCACCAGCAGAGGGGGTAGCGCAATGACAGATACGCAGTATTTT CATSRGGSAMTDTQYF
TRBD2 TRBJ2-5 TRBV11-2 NA TGTGCCAGCAGCTTTCGGACTAGCGGGATGGAGACCCAGTACTTC CASSFRTSGMETQYF
TRBD2 TRBJ2-1 TRBV11-3 NA TGTGCCAGCAGCGCCCCTCCGGGAGGGCCGAACAATGAGCAGTTCTTC CASSAPPGGPNNEQFF
NA TRBJ2-6 TRBV27 NA TGTGCCAGCAGTCCCTGGACATCTGGGGCCAACGTCCTGACTTTC CASSPWTSGANVLTF
NA TRBJ2-7 TRBV11-1 NA TGTGCCAGCAGCCCCCGAACTAGGGCGGTTCTTTCCTACGAGCAGTACTTC CASSPRTRAVLSYEQYF
TRBD1 TRBJ2-5 TRBV7-7 NA TGTGCCAGCAGCTTAATAAGACAGGGTGGAGAGACCCAGTACTTC CASSLIRQGGETQYF
TRBD2 TRBJ2-1 TRBV23-1 NA TGCGCCAGCAGTCCCACAGGCAGGGAGGGATCCTCCTACAATGAGCAGTTCTTC CASSPTGREGSSYNEQFF
NA TRBJ1-2 TRBV5-1 NA TGCGCCAGCAGGACAGGTCAAAACTATGGCTACACCTTC CASRTGQNYGYTF
NA TRBJ2-7 TRBV5-1 NA TGCGCCAGCAGCTCAAACAGGGACCACGAGCAGTACTTC CASSSNRDHEQYF
NA TRBJ2-5 TRBV29-1 NA TGCAGCGTCGAACGAGGAGGAGGGACCCAGTACTTC CSVERGGGTQYF
NA TRBJ1-2 TRBV4-1 NA TGCGCCCACGAAGTCGGGGGACGTTATGGCTACACCTTC CAHEVGGRYGYTF
NA TRBJ1-2 TRBV19 NA TGTGCCAGTAGTAGTGTCGTGCGCGCCTTGGAGGGCTACACCTTC CASSSVVRALEGYTF
NA TRBJ1-5 TRBV19 NA TGTGCCAGTAGTATGGTGGGAGATAGCAATCAGCCCCAGCATTTT CASSMVGDSNQPQHF
NA TRBJ2-3 TRBV14 NA TGTGCCAGCAGTCCCAAGGGGGTCCCCACAGATACGCAGTATTTT CASSPKGVPTDTQYF
TRBD1 TRBJ1-5 TRBV6-5 NA TGTGCCAGCAGTTACGGGACAGGGAGTCAGCCCCAGCATTTT CASSYGTGSQPQHF